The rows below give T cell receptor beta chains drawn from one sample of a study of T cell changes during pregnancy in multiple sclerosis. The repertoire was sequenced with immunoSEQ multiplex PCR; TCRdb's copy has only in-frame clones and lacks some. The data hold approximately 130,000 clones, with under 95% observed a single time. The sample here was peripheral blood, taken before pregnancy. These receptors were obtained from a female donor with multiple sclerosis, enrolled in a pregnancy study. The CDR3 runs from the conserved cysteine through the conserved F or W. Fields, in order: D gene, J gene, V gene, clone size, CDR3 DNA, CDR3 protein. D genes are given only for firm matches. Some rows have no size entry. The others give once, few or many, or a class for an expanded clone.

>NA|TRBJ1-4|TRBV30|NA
TGTGCCTGGAGGGGATACAGGGAACGCGAAAAACTGTTTTTT
CAWRGYREREKLFF
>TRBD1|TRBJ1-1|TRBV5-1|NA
TGCGCCAGCAGCTGGAGGACAGGGGAGAACACTGAAGCTTTCTTT
CASSWRTGENTEAFF
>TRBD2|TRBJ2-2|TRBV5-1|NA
TGCGCCAGCAGAGCGACCTCCACTAGCGGGGGGAACACCGGGGAGCTGTTTTTT
CASRATSTSGGNTGELFF
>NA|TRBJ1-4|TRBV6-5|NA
TGTGCCAGCAGGCCCCGAGGCGGGGATAATGAAAAACTGTTTTTT
CASRPRGGDNEKLFF
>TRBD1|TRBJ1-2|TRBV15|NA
TGTGCCACCCAGAAGGGGACAGGGGATGGCTACACCTTC
CATQKGTGDGYTF
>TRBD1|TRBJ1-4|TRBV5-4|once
TGTGCCAGCAGCTTGCCGGGACAGCGTAATGAAAAACTGTTTTTT
CASSLPGQRNEKLFF
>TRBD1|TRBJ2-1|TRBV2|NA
TGTGCCAGCAGTGAGACCAGGGGGCGCTTGAATGAGCAGTTCTTC
CASSETRGRLNEQFF
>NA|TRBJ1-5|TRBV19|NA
TGTGCCAGTAGTATAGGGCAGCGAAGCAATCAGCCCCAGCATTTT
CASSIGQRSNQPQHF
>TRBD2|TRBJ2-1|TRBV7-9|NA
TGTGCCAGCAGCTTAAAGGGTAGCGGGGGTCCTTACAATGAGCAGTTCTTC
CASSLKGSGGPYNEQFF
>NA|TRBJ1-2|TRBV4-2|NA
TGTGCCAGCAGCCAAGAAAACGGGGGTCGTGGCTACACCTTC
CASSQENGGRGYTF
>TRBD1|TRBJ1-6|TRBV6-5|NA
TGTGCCAGCAGTTACTCCCCAGGGGGCGAGAATTCACCCCTCCACTTT
CASSYSPGGENSPLHF
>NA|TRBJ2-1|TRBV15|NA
TGTGCCACCAGCCGCACCCGACTGACCGGGGGCTCCTACAATGAGCAGTTCTTC
CATSRTRLTGGSYNEQFF
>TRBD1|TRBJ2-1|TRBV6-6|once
TGTGCCAGCAGTGGGGACAGGTCCCCTGGCAATGAGCAGTTCTTC
CASSGDRSPGNEQFF
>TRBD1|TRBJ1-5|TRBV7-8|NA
TGTGCCAGCAGCCCTAGTCGGATCCAGGGGGTCCAGCCCCAGCATTTT
CASSPSRIQGVQPQHF
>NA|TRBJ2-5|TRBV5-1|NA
TGCGCCAGCAGCTTGGCCCCACTGGAGACCCAGTACTTC
CASSLAPLETQYF
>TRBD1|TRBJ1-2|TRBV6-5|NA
TGTGCCAGCAAAACAGGGGGCGATGGAGTTCGTGGCTACACCTTC
CASKTGGDGVRGYTF
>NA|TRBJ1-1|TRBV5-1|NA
TGCGCCAGCAGGGGAGGCATGAACACTGAAGCTTTCTTT
CASRGGMNTEAFF
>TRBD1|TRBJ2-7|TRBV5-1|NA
TGCGCCAGCAGCTCCCCCGACAGGGGTGCTAACTACGAGCAGTACTTC
CASSSPDRGANYEQYF
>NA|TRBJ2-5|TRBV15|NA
TGTGCCACCAGCAGAGATAGCAGGGGGAGGTTTGAGACCCAGTACTTC
CATSRDSRGRFETQYF
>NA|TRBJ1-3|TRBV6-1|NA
TGTGCCAGCAGTGAAGCGAGGGCTGGAAACACCATATATTTT
CASSEARAGNTIYF
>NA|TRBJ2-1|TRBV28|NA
TGTGCCAGCAGAAGCCAGGCATCCTACAATGAGCAGTTCTTC
CASRSQASYNEQFF
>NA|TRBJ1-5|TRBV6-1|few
TGTGCCAGCAGTGAAGCCCCCACAGGCTCCAATCAGCCCCAGCATTTT
CASSEAPTGSNQPQHF
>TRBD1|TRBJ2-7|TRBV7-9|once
TGTGCCAGCAGCTTACAGACAGGGGCCTACGAGCAGTACTTC
CASSLQTGAYEQYF
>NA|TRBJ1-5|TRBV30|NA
TGTGCCCTTGCCAGGGGAGAGGATCAGCCCCAGCATTTT
CALARGEDQPQHF
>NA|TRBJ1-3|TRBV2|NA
TGTGCCAGCAGTCTGGGGGGGAACCGCTCTGGAAACACCATATATTTT
CASSLGGNRSGNTIYF
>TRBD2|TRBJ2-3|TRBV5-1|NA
TGCGCCAGCAGCTTGTGGCTAGCGGGGATCACAGATACGCAGTATTTT
CASSLWLAGITDTQYF
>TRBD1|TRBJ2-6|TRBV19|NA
TGTGCCAGTAGTATCCCTCTGACAGGGGCCCTTTCTGTTGGGGCCAACGTCCTGACTTTC
CASSIPLTGALSVGANVLTF
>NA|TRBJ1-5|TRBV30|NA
TGTGCCTGGAGTCCTGACGCCGGCGGTCATCAGCCCCAGCATTTT
CAWSPDAGGHQPQHF
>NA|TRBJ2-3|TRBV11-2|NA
TGTGCCAGCAGCTTAGAAGAGGGCGCGCAGTATTTT
CASSLEEGAQYF
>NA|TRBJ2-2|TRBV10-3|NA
TGTGCCATCAGTGGGACAAGCGTCACCGGGGAGCTGTTTTTT
CAISGTSVTGELFF
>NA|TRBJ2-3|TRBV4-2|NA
TGTGCCAGCACGTACGGGTGGGGCGACCTTAGCACAGATACGCAGTATTTT
CASTYGWGDLSTDTQYF
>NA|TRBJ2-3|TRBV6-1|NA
TGTGCCAGCAGTGAATCTTCGGGGGGCACAGATACGCAGTATTTT
CASSESSGGTDTQYF
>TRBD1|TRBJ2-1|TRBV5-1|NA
TGCGCCAGCAGCACAAGCGGACAGGTAGCCTACAATGAGCAGTTCTTC
CASSTSGQVAYNEQFF
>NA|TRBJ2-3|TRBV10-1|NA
TGCGCCAGCAGTGAACTACAGGTGACAGATACGCAGTATTTT
CASSELQVTDTQYF
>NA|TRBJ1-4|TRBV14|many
TGTGCCAGCAGCCAAGAAGCGAGGGGGAATAATATACGTGATGAAAAACTGTTTTTT
CASSQEARGNNIRDEKLFF
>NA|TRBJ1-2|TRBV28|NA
TGTGCCAGCAACTCACCTCAGGGGCCGAACTATGGCTACACCTTC
CASNSPQGPNYGYTF
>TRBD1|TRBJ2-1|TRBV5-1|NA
TGCGCCAGCAGCTTGGGACAGGGTCAAGGTGAGCAGTTCTTC
CASSLGQGQGEQFF